This T cell receptor beta chain emerged from a study of early T cells in non-severe SARS-CoV-2 infection. Study context: Sequencing used unsorted whole-blood bulk RNA, so chains lack pairing.

TCRdb re-derived calls from the 5' RACE reads in MiXCR, one entry per CDR3 protein. The sample consists of tens of thousands of distinct CDR3 sequences, 3.5% to 5% of them appearing once. Findings and caveats of the study: CD4 and private specificities were missed by VDJdb matching, which favored anti-spike CD8 responses.

This CDR3 has 18 residues. V lost 5 bases and J 0 bases, leaving 17 bases between the germline ends. Germline V CDR1 and CDR2: MDHEN, SYDVKM. There are many counts of this clonotype. Its specificity is unknown. The sequence was obtained from an adult who was a healthcare worker with PCR-confirmed SARS-CoV-2 infection or an uninfected control (not recorded which). The chain joins TRBV28 to TRBJ1-6; D gene ambiguous. Source material: whole blood. CDR3 DNA sequence: TGTGCCAGCAGTGTACTTGGGGTACGACACTCCTATAATTCACCCCTCCACTTT. Protein: CASSVLGVRHSYNSPLHF. Drawing the rest from reference TRBV28 and TRBJ1-6, the complete variable domain is DVKVTQSSRYLVKRTGEKVFLECVQDMDHENMFWYRQDPGLGLRLIYFSYDVKMKEKGDIPEGYSVSREKKERFSLILESASTNQTSMYLCASSVLGVRHSYNSPLHFGNGTRLTVT.